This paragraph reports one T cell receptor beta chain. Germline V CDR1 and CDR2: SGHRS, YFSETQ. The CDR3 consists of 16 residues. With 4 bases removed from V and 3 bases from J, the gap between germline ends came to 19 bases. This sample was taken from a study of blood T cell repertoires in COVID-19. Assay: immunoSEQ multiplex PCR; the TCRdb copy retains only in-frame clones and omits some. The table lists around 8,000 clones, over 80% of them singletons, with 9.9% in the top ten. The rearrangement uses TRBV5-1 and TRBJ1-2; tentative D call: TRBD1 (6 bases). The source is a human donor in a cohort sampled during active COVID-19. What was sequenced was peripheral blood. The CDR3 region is CASSQRGGAVDYGYTF. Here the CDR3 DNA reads TGCGCCAGCAGCCAGAGAGGGGGGGCGGTGGACTATGGCTACACCTTC.